This T cell receptor beta chain came from a study of blood T cell repertoires in COVID-19. Study as a whole: The United States, Italy and Spain supplied acute and convalescent COVID-19 samples.

With 4 bases clipped from V and 5 bases from J, the junction kept 4 bases outside the gene matches. CDR1 is SGHVS, CDR2 FNYEAQ, per germline. CDR3 length equals 14 residues. Categorization into cohorts depended on clinical history that participants reported. Clones were sequenced by immunoSEQ multiplex PCR, and TCRdb holds only the in-frame ones, with some missing. The sample consists of under 200,000 clones, approximately 82% of them appearing once. This chain connects TRBV7-6 to TRBJ2-5; 10 nucleotides align to TRBD2. Sequenced: PBMCs or T cells enriched from blood (not recorded which). This sequence originates from a woman aged 55-70 years with acute COVID-19. The CDR3 DNA reads as TGTGCCAGCAGCTCGCTAGCGGGAGCCGAGACCCAGTACTTC. This gives the protein CASSSLAGAETQYF.